Sequencing of this T cell receptor (beta chain) was carried out in a study of blood T cell repertoires in COVID-19. This clone was picked up one time. Sequencing was performed with immunoSEQ multiplex PCR; in TCRdb, only in-frame clones are kept and a portion is missing. The table includes 350,000 to 450,000 clones, approximately 90% detected once. Trimming cost V 8 bases and J 4 bases, with 12 bases left between them. CDR1 SQVTM and CDR2 ANQGSEA come from the germline V gene. The CDR3 contains 13 residues. Patients from Seattle were sampled longitudinally, starting during active infection. Source material: peripheral blood. This TCR was sampled from a middle-aged woman with COVID-19, enrolled during active disease. The genes are TRBV29-1 and TRBJ1-6; D perhaps matches TRBD1 (5 bases). The DNA for the CDR3 is TGCAGCATCCTACAGGATTATAATTCACCCCTCCACTTT. Translation: CSILQDYNSPLHF. The entire variable domain, with the rest obtained from reference TRBV29-1 and TRBJ1-6, is as follows: SAVISQKPSRDICQRGTSLTIQCQVDSQVTMMFWYRQQPGQSLTLIATANQGSEATYESGFVIDKFPISRPNLTFSTLTVSNMSPEDSSIYLCSILQDYNSPLHFGNGTRLTVT.